The rows below give T cell receptor beta chains drawn from one sample of a study of shared clonotypes between healthy human individuals. Profiled with immunoSEQ multiplex PCR; TCRdb holds only in-frame clones, not every one. The sample carries under 1,100,000 clones, more than 65% recorded once. The sample taken for sequencing was memory CD4+ T cells sorted from blood. The receptors were gathered from a man younger than 35 in good health. CDR3s include the opening cysteine and the closing phenylalanine or tryptophan. Fields, in order: V gene, clone size, J gene, D gene, CDR3 protein, CDR3 DNA. D genes are given only for firm matches. Part of the rows lack a size; the others show once, few, many or a class for expanded clones.

V gene: TRBV6-6
clone size: NA
J gene: TRBJ1-6
D gene: NA
CDR3 protein: CASSPPQGRNSPLHF
CDR3 DNA: TGTGCCAGCAGCCCCCCCCAGGGACGGAATTCACCCCTCCACTTT

V gene: TRBV10-2
clone size: few
J gene: TRBJ1-1
D gene: NA
CDR3 protein: CASSESGTTEAFF
CDR3 DNA: TGCGCCAGCAGTGAGTCCGGTACCACTGAAGCTTTCTTT

V gene: TRBV5-1
clone size: NA
J gene: TRBJ1-4
D gene: NA
CDR3 protein: CASGPGSSTNEKLFF
CDR3 DNA: TGCGCCAGCGGACCCGGGTCTTCAACTAATGAAAAACTGTTTTTT

V gene: TRBV7-9
clone size: NA
J gene: TRBJ1-1
D gene: NA
CDR3 protein: CASSLPQGYTEAFF
CDR3 DNA: TGTGCCAGCAGCTTGCCGCAGGGGTACACTGAAGCTTTCTTT

V gene: TRBV5-6
clone size: NA
J gene: TRBJ2-1
D gene: NA
CDR3 protein: CASSGDKGSSYNEQFF
CDR3 DNA: TGTGCCAGCAGCGGAGACAAGGGCAGCTCCTACAATGAGCAGTTCTTC

V gene: TRBV5-1
clone size: few
J gene: TRBJ2-1
D gene: NA
CDR3 protein: CASSLDGGPTEQFF
CDR3 DNA: TGCGCCAGCAGCCTGGACGGCGGGCCCACTGAGCAGTTCTTC

V gene: TRBV6-5
clone size: NA
J gene: TRBJ1-5
D gene: NA
CDR3 protein: CAAGGGGNQPQHF
CDR3 DNA: TGTGCGGCAGGAGGAGGGGGCAATCAGCCCCAGCATTTT

V gene: TRBV28
clone size: NA
J gene: TRBJ1-2
D gene: NA
CDR3 protein: CASSFGGPNYGYTF
CDR3 DNA: TGTGCCAGCAGTTTCGGGGGGCCCAACTATGGCTACACCTTC

V gene: TRBV5-1
clone size: NA
J gene: TRBJ2-2
D gene: TRBD1
CDR3 protein: CASSLGQGTGELFF
CDR3 DNA: TGCGCCAGCAGCCTGGGACAGGGGACCGGGGAGCTGTTTTTT

V gene: TRBV6-5
clone size: NA
J gene: TRBJ2-6
D gene: NA
CDR3 protein: CASSYGANVLTF
CDR3 DNA: TGTGCCAGCAGTTACGGGGCCAACGTCCTGACTTTC

V gene: TRBV5-1
clone size: NA
J gene: TRBJ1-4
D gene: NA
CDR3 protein: CASSLAGTYANEKLFF
CDR3 DNA: TGCGCCAGCAGCTTGGCTGGGACCTACGCTAATGAAAAACTGTTTTTT

V gene: TRBV27
clone size: once
J gene: TRBJ1-6
D gene: TRBD1
CDR3 protein: CASSLGDRVRSPLHF
CDR3 DNA: TGTGCCAGCAGTTTGGGGGACAGGGTACGGTCACCCCTCCACTTT

V gene: TRBV30
clone size: few
J gene: TRBJ1-6
D gene: NA
CDR3 protein: CAWSFPRNSPLHF
CDR3 DNA: TGTGCCTGGAGTTTTCCGCGCAATTCACCCCTCCACTTT

V gene: TRBV10-3
clone size: once
J gene: TRBJ2-1
D gene: TRBD2
CDR3 protein: CAISETSGRSHNEQFF
CDR3 DNA: TGTGCCATCAGTGAGACTAGCGGGAGAAGTCACAATGAGCAGTTCTTC

V gene: TRBV6-6
clone size: NA
J gene: TRBJ2-7
D gene: TRBD2
CDR3 protein: CASSYGEGTVYEQYF
CDR3 DNA: TGTGCCAGCAGTTATGGGGAGGGAACAGTATACGAGCAGTACTTC

V gene: TRBV12-5
clone size: NA
J gene: TRBJ2-3
D gene: NA
CDR3 protein: CASGLDSGDTQYF
CDR3 DNA: TGTGCTAGTGGTTTGGATTCGGGCGATACGCAGTATTTT

V gene: TRBV2
clone size: NA
J gene: TRBJ2-3
D gene: NA
CDR3 protein: CASSSESTDTQYF
CDR3 DNA: TGTGCCAGCAGTTCGGAATCCACAGATACGCAGTATTTT

V gene: TRBV5-1
clone size: NA
J gene: TRBJ1-1
D gene: NA
CDR3 protein: CASSPGPKNTEAFF
CDR3 DNA: TGCGCCAGCAGCCCGGGGCCTAAGAACACTGAAGCTTTCTTT

V gene: TRBV7-9
clone size: NA
J gene: TRBJ1-5
D gene: TRBD1
CDR3 protein: CASSSSRDRNQPQHF
CDR3 DNA: TGTGCCAGCAGTAGCTCTCGGGACAGAAATCAGCCCCAGCATTTT